These T cell receptor beta chains were read from a single sample in a study of cytomegalovirus exposure and HLA in healthy donors. The assay was immunoSEQ multiplex PCR, and TCRdb's table has in-frame clones only and misses some. This sample has 150,000 to 200,000 clones; 65% to 90% occur once, and the top ten carry approximately 2.4%. Sequencing used PBMCs. The receptors stem from a woman in her forties or fifties in good health and CMV-seronegative. CDR3s include the opening cysteine and the closing phenylalanine or tryptophan. The order of the fields is J gene, D gene, clone size, CDR3 length, V gene, CDR3 DNA, CDR3 protein. The D gene is left open where the match is weak. A row's size may be missing; if present it is once, few, many or a size class.

j_gene: TRBJ2-1; d_gene: TRBD2; abundance: .; len: 15; v_gene: TRBV30; CDR3nt: TGTGCCTGGAGTGTACCCGGACTAGCCCGCAATGAGCAGTTCTTC; CDR3aa: CAWSVPGLARNEQFF
j_gene: TRBJ1-5; d_gene: .; abundance: .; len: 15; v_gene: TRBV6-5; CDR3nt: TGTGCCAGCAGCCTGGACAGTTATAGCAATCAGCCCCAGCATTTT; CDR3aa: CASSLDSYSNQPQHF
j_gene: TRBJ1-1; d_gene: .; abundance: once; len: 11; v_gene: TRBV12-2; CDR3nt: TGTGCAAGTCGACGCGCTTTTGAAGCTTTCTTT; CDR3aa: CASRRAFEAFF
j_gene: TRBJ2-7; d_gene: .; abundance: .; len: 11; v_gene: TRBV19; CDR3nt: TGTGCCAGTAGTATCGGCTACGAGCAGTACTTC; CDR3aa: CASSIGYEQYF
j_gene: TRBJ2-1; d_gene: .; abundance: .; len: 16; v_gene: TRBV9; CDR3nt: TGTGCCAGCAGCGTGGTTGTCACGGGAGTAGGCAATGAGCAGTTCTTC; CDR3aa: CASSVVVTGVGNEQFF
j_gene: TRBJ1-5; d_gene: .; abundance: .; len: 14; v_gene: TRBV7-2; CDR3nt: TGTGCCAGCAGCCCAATGACAGTGGGTCAGCCCCAGCATTTT; CDR3aa: CASSPMTVGQPQHF
j_gene: TRBJ1-2; d_gene: TRBD1; abundance: .; len: 14; v_gene: TRBV7-8; CDR3nt: TGTGCCAGCAGCTTAAGGGACAGGGGGCTGGGCTACACCTTC; CDR3aa: CASSLRDRGLGYTF
j_gene: TRBJ2-3; d_gene: .; abundance: .; len: 14; v_gene: TRBV6-6; CDR3nt: TGTGCCAGCAGTTACGGGGACTCCCGGATGGCGCAGTATTTT; CDR3aa: CASSYGDSRMAQYF
j_gene: TRBJ2-2; d_gene: .; abundance: few; len: 13; v_gene: TRBV6-4; CDR3nt: TGTGCCAGCAGCAGCGGGAACACCGGGGAGCTGTTTTTT; CDR3aa: CASSSGNTGELFF
j_gene: TRBJ2-3; d_gene: TRBD2; abundance: .; len: 16; v_gene: TRBV7-8; CDR3nt: TGTGCCAGCAGCCCGGGACTAGCGGAAAGCACAGATACGCAGTATTTT; CDR3aa: CASSPGLAESTDTQYF
j_gene: TRBJ2-7; d_gene: TRBD2; abundance: .; len: 16; v_gene: TRBV7-2; CDR3nt: TGTGCCAGCAGCTTAGGGAGGACTAGCGGGAGCTTCGAGCAGTACTTC; CDR3aa: CASSLGRTSGSFEQYF
j_gene: TRBJ2-7; d_gene: TRBD2; abundance: .; len: 18; v_gene: TRBV7-8; CDR3nt: TGTGCCAGCACACCGGGACTAGCGGGTGGGATGGGGTCCTACGAGCAGTACTTC; CDR3aa: CASTPGLAGGMGSYEQYF
j_gene: TRBJ2-3; d_gene: .; abundance: .; len: 15; v_gene: TRBV7-9; CDR3nt: TGTGCCAGCAGCCCCAAGGGGGACGGGCCCGGTACGCAGTATTTT; CDR3aa: CASSPKGDGPGTQYF
j_gene: TRBJ1-6; d_gene: TRBD1; abundance: .; len: 15; v_gene: TRBV9; CDR3nt: TGTGCCAGCAGCCCGGGGGACAGGGTAGGATCACCCCTCCACTTT; CDR3aa: CASSPGDRVGSPLHF
j_gene: TRBJ2-7; d_gene: TRBD2; abundance: .; len: 16; v_gene: TRBV30; CDR3nt: TGTGCCTGGAAGTGGGCGCGGGAGGGGGTAAGCTACGAGCAGTACTTC; CDR3aa: CAWKWAREGVSYEQYF
j_gene: TRBJ1-4; d_gene: TRBD1; abundance: once; len: 14; v_gene: TRBV28; CDR3nt: TGTGCCAGCAGAGTACAGGGGATTAATGAAAAACTGTTTTTT; CDR3aa: CASRVQGINEKLFF
j_gene: TRBJ2-5; d_gene: .; abundance: .; len: 16; v_gene: TRBV7-9; CDR3nt: TGTGCCAGCAGACTCTTTCCGGGACATTGGCAAGAGACCCAGTACTTC; CDR3aa: CASRLFPGHWQETQYF
j_gene: TRBJ2-1; d_gene: .; abundance: .; len: 15; v_gene: TRBV7-9; CDR3nt: TGTGCCAGCAGCTTAGGACAGGTGGTCTCGAATGAGCAGTTCTTC; CDR3aa: CASSLGQVVSNEQFF
j_gene: TRBJ1-1; d_gene: TRBD1; abundance: .; len: 14; v_gene: TRBV2; CDR3nt: TGTGCCAGCAGTGGGACAGGGGGCGACACTGAAGCTTTCTTT; CDR3aa: CASSGTGGDTEAFF
j_gene: TRBJ2-1; d_gene: TRBD2; abundance: .; len: 14; v_gene: TRBV27; CDR3nt: TGTGCCAGCACCCAGACTAGCGGGAGGCCTGAGCAGTTCTTC; CDR3aa: CASTQTSGRPEQFF
j_gene: TRBJ2-7; d_gene: TRBD1; abundance: .; len: 12; v_gene: TRBV29-1; CDR3nt: TGCAGCGTGGGGGACAGGGATTACGAGCAGTACTTC; CDR3aa: CSVGDRDYEQYF
j_gene: TRBJ1-1; d_gene: .; abundance: .; len: 12; v_gene: TRBV7-9; CDR3nt: TGTTCCAGCAGCTTCCTAGGGGATGAAGCTTTCTTT; CDR3aa: CSSSFLGDEAFF
j_gene: TRBJ2-3; d_gene: TRBD2; abundance: .; len: 15; v_gene: TRBV2; CDR3nt: TGTGCCAGCAGTGACGGGGGACTAAGTACAGATACGCAGTATTTT; CDR3aa: CASSDGGLSTDTQYF
j_gene: TRBJ1-5; d_gene: .; abundance: .; len: 15; v_gene: TRBV18; CDR3nt: TGTGCCAGCTCACTGGCCGGGAGGGGCAATCAGCCCCAGCATTTT; CDR3aa: CASSLAGRGNQPQHF
j_gene: TRBJ1-3; d_gene: .; abundance: few; len: 15; v_gene: TRBV9; CDR3nt: TGTGCCAGCAGCGTAGCGTACGCGGCCGGAAACACCATATATTTT; CDR3aa: CASSVAYAAGNTIYF
j_gene: TRBJ1-5; d_gene: .; abundance: .; len: 15; v_gene: TRBV2; CDR3nt: TGTGCCAGCAGGACCGACACCTATAGCAATCAGCCCCAGCATTTT; CDR3aa: CASRTDTYSNQPQHF
j_gene: TRBJ1-2; d_gene: .; abundance: .; len: 11; v_gene: TRBV30; CDR3nt: TGTGCCTGGAGTGCGGGGTATGGCTACACCTTC; CDR3aa: CAWSAGYGYTF
j_gene: TRBJ2-5; d_gene: .; abundance: .; len: 13; v_gene: TRBV5-1; CDR3nt: TGCGCCAGCAGCTTAAGGAGAGGCGAGACCCAGTACTTC; CDR3aa: CASSLRRGETQYF
j_gene: TRBJ1-2; d_gene: .; abundance: .; len: 14; v_gene: TRBV5-6; CDR3nt: TGTGCCAGCAGCTTGGGTACCAGGGTGAATGGCTACACCTTC; CDR3aa: CASSLGTRVNGYTF
j_gene: TRBJ2-1; d_gene: .; abundance: few; len: 13; v_gene: TRBV5-1; CDR3nt: TGCGCCAGCAGACGGAGCTCCTACAATGAGCAGTTCTTC; CDR3aa: CASRRSSYNEQFF
j_gene: TRBJ2-7; d_gene: TRBD2; abundance: .; len: 14; v_gene: TRBV27; CDR3nt: TGTGCCAGCAGGTCTAGCGGGAAGGGTTACGAGCAGTACTTC; CDR3aa: CASRSSGKGYEQYF
j_gene: TRBJ1-2; d_gene: .; abundance: .; len: 16; v_gene: TRBV27; CDR3nt: TGTGCCAGCAGTTTGGGGCCTCCTCCACTCATCTATGGCTACACCTTC; CDR3aa: CASSLGPPPLIYGYTF
j_gene: TRBJ1-5; d_gene: .; abundance: .; len: 14; v_gene: TRBV9; CDR3nt: TGTGCCAGCAGCTCGGGTGGAAGCAATCAGCCCCAGCATTTT; CDR3aa: CASSSGGSNQPQHF
j_gene: TRBJ2-2; d_gene: TRBD2; abundance: .; len: 16; v_gene: TRBV10-3; CDR3nt: TGTGCCATCAGTGATTGGCTAGCGGGAAGGACCGGGGAGCTGTTTTTT; CDR3aa: CAISDWLAGRTGELFF
j_gene: TRBJ1-1; d_gene: .; abundance: .; len: 15; v_gene: TRBV7-9; CDR3nt: TGTTCCAGCTTCCCCCCCGGGGGGCTAGGGACTGAAGCTTTCTTT; CDR3aa: CSSFPPGGLGTEAFF
j_gene: TRBJ1-2; d_gene: .; abundance: .; len: 16; v_gene: TRBV18; CDR3nt: TGTGCCAGCTCACCGGACAGAGCCTCACTATACTATGGCTACACCTTC; CDR3aa: CASSPDRASLYYGYTF
j_gene: TRBJ2-7; d_gene: TRBD2; abundance: few; len: 13; v_gene: TRBV5-4; CDR3nt: TGTGCCAGCAGCCCTGGACTAGCGGACGAGCAGTACTTC; CDR3aa: CASSPGLADEQYF
j_gene: TRBJ2-7; d_gene: TRBD2; abundance: .; len: 12; v_gene: TRBV29-1; CDR3nt: TGCAGCGTTGACCCGGGAGGGCGCGAGCAGTACTTC; CDR3aa: CSVDPGGREQYF
j_gene: TRBJ2-7; d_gene: .; abundance: .; len: 13; v_gene: TRBV7-8; CDR3nt: TGTGCCAGCAGGACAAGAGGCGGGTACGAGCAGTACTTC; CDR3aa: CASRTRGGYEQYF
j_gene: TRBJ2-7; d_gene: .; abundance: .; len: 14; v_gene: TRBV6-6; CDR3nt: TGTGCCAGCAGCCACCCTGGCACGTCTTACGAGCAGTACTTC; CDR3aa: CASSHPGTSYEQYF
j_gene: TRBJ2-7; d_gene: TRBD1; abundance: .; len: 16; v_gene: TRBV7-9; CDR3nt: TGTGCCAGCAGCTCAGGCTGGGACAGGGACCTACGGGAGCAGTACTTC; CDR3aa: CASSSGWDRDLREQYF
j_gene: TRBJ2-7; d_gene: TRBD2; abundance: .; len: 14; v_gene: TRBV27; CDR3nt: TGTGCCAGCAGTGGGACTAGCGGGAGAGGCGAGCAGTACTTC; CDR3aa: CASSGTSGRGEQYF
j_gene: TRBJ2-1; d_gene: .; abundance: .; len: 16; v_gene: TRBV5-1; CDR3nt: TGCGCCAGCAGCTTGGGCGGGGAGATTTCCTACAATGAGCAGTTCTTC; CDR3aa: CASSLGGEISYNEQFF
j_gene: TRBJ2-1; d_gene: .; abundance: once; len: 14; v_gene: TRBV6-6; CDR3nt: TGTGCCAGCAGTTATCTGGGCCGGTCAGATGAGCAGTTCTTC; CDR3aa: CASSYLGRSDEQFF
j_gene: TRBJ2-3; d_gene: TRBD2; abundance: .; len: 16; v_gene: TRBV7-3; CDR3nt: TGTGCCAGCAGCTTATTTGGCGGGAGTGGCACAGATACGCAGTATTTT; CDR3aa: CASSLFGGSGTDTQYF
j_gene: TRBJ2-7; d_gene: TRBD1; abundance: .; len: 15; v_gene: TRBV9; CDR3nt: TGTGCCAGCAGTGCCGAGTGGACAGGGCATAAGGAGCAGTACTTC; CDR3aa: CASSAEWTGHKEQYF
j_gene: TRBJ1-5; d_gene: .; abundance: few; len: 17; v_gene: TRBV11-1; CDR3nt: TGTGCCAGCAGCCAAAAGGAGCCTCCTGAGGGCGGTCAGCCCCAGCATTTT; CDR3aa: CASSQKEPPEGGQPQHF
j_gene: TRBJ2-6; d_gene: .; abundance: .; len: 17; v_gene: TRBV5-5; CDR3nt: TGTGCCAGCAGAAACCCAGACAGACCGTCTGGGGCCAACGTCCTGACTTTC; CDR3aa: CASRNPDRPSGANVLTF
j_gene: TRBJ1-4; d_gene: .; abundance: .; len: 13; v_gene: TRBV6-5; CDR3nt: TGTGCCAGCAGTCTTCAGTTTCATGAAAAACTGTTTTTT; CDR3aa: CASSLQFHEKLFF
j_gene: TRBJ2-7; d_gene: .; abundance: once; len: 14; v_gene: TRBV19; CDR3nt: TGTGCCAGCTCCCCCGGGACTTCCACCTTCGAGCAGTACTTC; CDR3aa: CASSPGTSTFEQYF
j_gene: TRBJ2-3; d_gene: TRBD2; abundance: .; len: 15; v_gene: TRBV25-1; CDR3nt: TGTGCCAGCAGTGGACTAGCGGGAGTCGGATATACGCAGTATTTT; CDR3aa: CASSGLAGVGYTQYF
j_gene: TRBJ1-5; d_gene: .; abundance: .; len: 14; v_gene: TRBV7-9; CDR3nt: TGTGCCAGCAGCTTAGGTCAGGGACACCAGCCCCAGCATTTT; CDR3aa: CASSLGQGHQPQHF
j_gene: TRBJ2-6; d_gene: .; abundance: .; len: 16; v_gene: TRBV5-6; CDR3nt: TGTGCCAGCAGCTTGGGTCCATCCTCTGGGGCCAACGTCCTGACTTTC; CDR3aa: CASSLGPSSGANVLTF
j_gene: TRBJ2-2; d_gene: TRBD1; abundance: few; len: 16; v_gene: TRBV18; CDR3nt: TGTGCCAGCTCATCAATGGGACAGCGATACACCGGGGAGCTGTTTTTT; CDR3aa: CASSSMGQRYTGELFF
j_gene: TRBJ2-3; d_gene: .; abundance: .; len: 18; v_gene: TRBV11-2; CDR3nt: TGTGCCAGCTCGCTCAATGACCACCGGGACATTGAATTTGATACGCAGTATTTT; CDR3aa: CASSLNDHRDIEFDTQYF
j_gene: TRBJ2-7; d_gene: .; abundance: .; len: 17; v_gene: TRBV7-9; CDR3nt: TGTGCCAGCAGCACAGCCCAACGGGGATGGGAGTCCTACGAGCAGTACTTC; CDR3aa: CASSTAQRGWESYEQYF
j_gene: TRBJ1-1; d_gene: TRBD1; abundance: .; len: 15; v_gene: TRBV5-1; CDR3nt: TGCGCCAGCAGCCCCACAGGGGGCATGAACACTGAAGCTTTCTTT; CDR3aa: CASSPTGGMNTEAFF
j_gene: TRBJ1-2; d_gene: .; abundance: .; len: 13; v_gene: TRBV28; CDR3nt: TGTGCCAGCAGTTCCCCCCGGAGAGATGGCTACACCTTC; CDR3aa: CASSSPRRDGYTF
j_gene: TRBJ2-3; d_gene: .; abundance: .; len: 17; v_gene: TRBV6-4; CDR3nt: TGTGCCAGCAGCGCTCAACCGGGACTCAAAGCGGGAGATACGCAGTATTTT; CDR3aa: CASSAQPGLKAGDTQYF